This T cell receptor (beta chain) was profiled in a study of CXCR3-negative and CXCR3-positive naive CD8 T cells. The CDR3 has 14 amino acids. Germline CDR1 and CDR2: LGHNA and YNFKEQ. Each TRB cDNA library was prepared by 5' RACE (with UMI labels). TCRdb re-called the 5' RACE reads and catalogs CDR3 proteins one per entry, DNA excluded. The table lists 100,000 to 150,000 distinct CDR3 sequences. This rearrangement joins TRBV4-2 to TRBJ1-3; TCRdb outputs TRBD1, but without DNA this stays unchecked. The sample consisted of naive CXCR3- CD8+ T cells from blood. Subset meaning: CD45RO-CCR7+CD27+CD95- naive CD8+ T cells lacking CXCR3 (TNR3-). The origin of this receptor is a human donor in good health. Some clones in this sample may be carry-over from other donors' samples. CDR3 sequence reads: CARGTDDSGNTIYF.